This TCR beta chain was profiled in a study of blood T cell repertoires in COVID-19. Germline lookup yields CDR1 SGHRS and CDR2 YFSETQ. V lost 7 bases, J lost 9 bases, and 14 bases lay in between. The CDR3 totals 12 residues. Profiling relied on immunoSEQ multiplex PCR, and the TCRdb table lists in-frame clones only, not all of them. The table shows roughly 230,000 clones, with approximately 84% occurring only once. Recruits, aged roughly 18 to 89 years, lived in some 25 US areas. Sequences were obtained from PBMCs or T cells enriched from blood (not recorded which). The chain joins TRBV5-1 to TRBJ1-3, with D unclear. This sequence was found in a woman between 45 and 60 years old who had been exposed to COVID-19. CDR3 residues: CASLDLAGTIYF. CDR3 nucleotide sequence: TGCGCCAGCTTGGACCTAGCGGGCACCATATATTTT.